This T cell receptor (beta chain) was recorded in a study of blood T cell repertoires in COVID-19. Overall study: The United States, Italy and Spain provided the acute and convalescent COVID-19 samples. Sources were T cells, B-cell-depleted T cells, or PBMCs; the material itself was cDNA or gDNA.

As processed by the authors: Amplification from reference gene primers served as the basis for estimated nucleated cell counts. Some clones are missing from TCRdb's copy, which holds only in-frame ones; the method was immunoSEQ multiplex PCR. V and J calls and clone size are given by that table; D and trimming were obtained from the DNA. This sample has a few hundred thousand clones, with approximately 83% found just once. The germline gives CDR1 SQVTM, CDR2 ANQGSEA. CDR3 length: 14 residues. V dropped 1 base and J dropped 0 bases, with 7 bases sitting between them. This sequence originates from a woman aged 70-85 years with acute or convalescent COVID-19. This sequence joins TRBV29-1 and TRBJ1-5; tentative D call: TRBD1 (5 bases). Sequencing was performed on peripheral blood. The CDR3 sequence: CSVEGGVSNQPQHF. The CDR3 DNA reads TGCAGCGTTGAAGGGGGGGTTAGCAATCAGCCCCAGCATTTT.